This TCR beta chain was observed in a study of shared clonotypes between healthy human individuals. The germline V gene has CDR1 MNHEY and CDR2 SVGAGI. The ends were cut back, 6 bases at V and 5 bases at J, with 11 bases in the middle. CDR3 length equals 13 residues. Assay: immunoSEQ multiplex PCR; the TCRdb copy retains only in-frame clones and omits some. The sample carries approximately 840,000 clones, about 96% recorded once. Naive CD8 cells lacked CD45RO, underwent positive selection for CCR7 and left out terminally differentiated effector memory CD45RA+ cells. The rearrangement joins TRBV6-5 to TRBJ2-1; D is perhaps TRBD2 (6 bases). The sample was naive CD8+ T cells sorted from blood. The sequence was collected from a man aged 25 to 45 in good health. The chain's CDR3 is CASSWGEDNEQFF. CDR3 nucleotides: TGTGCCAGCAGCTGGGGGGAGGACAATGAGCAGTTCTTC.